These 16 T cell receptor beta chains originate from one sample sequenced in a study of Tregs in tolerant kidney transplant recipients. The data were produced by immunoSEQ multiplex PCR, yet TCRdb's version contains in-frame clones alone and is incomplete. This sample has nearly 15,000 clones, with around three quarters found just once. The material was Tregs from blood, obtained before the transplant. These receptors came from a human donor who received a combined kidney and bone marrow transplant.

The chain carries TRBV2 and TRBJ2-1; 16 positions agree with TRBD2. The germline V gene has CDR1 SNHLY and CDR2 FYNNEI. The CDR3 contains 18 residues. Germline trimming cut 6 bases from V and 8 bases from J; bases unmatched to any gene: 13. The CDR3 loop reads CASRDEEGLAGGIYEQFF. The CDR3, as DNA: TGTGCCAGCAGGGACGAGGAGGGACTAGCGGGGGGGATCTATGAGCAGTTCTTC.

This clone was observed once. The rearrangement joins TRBV7-2 to TRBJ2-3; D unclear. V was shortened by 7 bases and J by 6 bases, with 14 bases between the two germline ends. Germline lookup yields CDR1 SGHTA and CDR2 FQGNSA. This CDR3 comprises 13 residues. In DNA, the CDR3 is TGTGCCAGCACCCCGTGGCGGAGTGATACGCAGTATTTT. It yields the protein CASTPWRSDTQYF.

The rearrangement uses TRBV28 and TRBJ2-1; tentative D call: TRBD1 (5 bases). From germline, CDR1 is MDHEN and CDR2 SYDVKM. This CDR3 has 19 residues. Trimming took 5 bases from V and 0 from J, leaving 23 bases between them. Written as DNA, the CDR3 is TGTGCCAGCAGTGGGCCTCCCTCAGGGCCATATAGCTCCTACAATGAGCAGTTCTTC. It yields the protein CASSGPPSGPYSSYNEQFF.

Remarks on this clone: The sample carries other DNA sequences with the same CDR3. The rearrangement uses TRBV5-6 and TRBJ2-1; tentatively, D is TRBD1 (5 bases). The germline V gene encodes CDR1 SGHDT and CDR2 YYEEEE. The length of the CDR3 is 12 residues. Trimming removed 2 bases at V and 5 bases at J, with 5 bases between. CDR3 bases: TGTGCCAGCAGCTTACAGGACAATGAGCAGTTCTTC. Encoded protein: CASSLQDNEQFF.

The chain combines TRBV4-2 with TRBJ1-2; the D is unclear. The CDR3 has 12 amino acids. Trimming left V 9 bases short and J 4 bases short, with 12 bases between. Germline CDR1 reads LGHNA; CDR2 reads YNFKEQ. CDR3 bases: TGTGCCAGTAACCACCTAGGCTATGGCTACACCTTC. This gives the protein CASNHLGYGYTF.

This rearrangement joins TRBV5-6 to TRBJ1-1; TRBD1 might be the D (6 bases). Germline values: CDR1 SGHDT, CDR2 YYEEEE. V lost 2 bases to trimming and J lost 0 bases, with 14 bases between them. This CDR3 region has 16 residues. The CDR3 here is CASSLKPGHLNTEAFF. For the CDR3, the DNA is TGTGCCAGCAGCTTAAAACCGGGACACCTGAACACTGAAGCTTTCTTT.

The V and J genes are TRBV11-3 and TRBJ2-2; D perhaps matches TRBD1 (5 bases). With 6 bases removed from V and 6 bases from J, the gap between germline ends came to 8 bases. From germline, CDR1 is SGHNT and CDR2 YENEEA. This CDR3 is built from 12 residues. The CDR3 spells CASSRGSGELFF. CDR3 bases: TGTGCCAGCAGTAGGGGTTCCGGGGAGCTGTTTTTT.

V usage is TRBV6-5 and J usage is TRBJ2-7; 8 nucleotides agree with TRBD1. V was pared by 2 bases and J by 4 bases, with 7 bases of the junction left unmatched. The CDR3 totals 15 residues. The germline CDR1 and CDR2 sequences are MNHEY and SVGAGI. The CDR3 DNA is TGTGCCAGCAGTTACAATGCAGGGGGCGGTTACGAGCAGTACTTC. Its protein is CASSYNAGGGYEQYF.

This chain links TRBV2 with TRBJ1-4; D perhaps matches TRBD1 (6 bases). CDR3 length: 15 residues. Between the trimmed V and J ends, which lost 5 bases and 4 bases, there was a span of 14 bases. Germline CDR1 reads SNHLY; CDR2 reads FYNNEI. The CDR3 DNA reads as TGTGCCAGCAGTACCTCAGGGGTTCTTAATGAAAAACTGTTTTTT. Amino acids: CASSTSGVLNEKLFF. Variable domain in full (rest from reference TRBV2 and TRBJ1-4): EPEVTQTPSHQVTQMGQEVILRCVPISNHLYFYWYRQILGQKVEFLVSFYNNEISEKSEIFDDQFSVERPDGSNFTLKIRSTKLEDSAMYFCASSTSGVLNEKLFFGSGTQLSVL.

The V and J genes are TRBV10-2 and TRBJ2-7; 9 bases align to TRBD2. In germline, CDR1 is WSHSY, CDR2 SAAADI. V shed 10 bases and J 1 base; nucleotides not matched to a gene: 5. The CDR3 covers 13 residues. The CDR3 loop is CATLLAGSYEQYF. CDR3 in DNA: TGCGCCACCTTACTAGCGGGTTCCTACGAGCAGTACTTC.

V is TRBV6-5 and J is TRBJ1-2, with D possibly TRBD1 on 6 matching bases. Germline V CDR1 and CDR2: MNHEY, SVGAGI. The V end was cut by 4 bases, the J end by 3 bases, with 9 bases between. The CDR3 consists of 13 residues. The CDR3 loop is CASSSYRDYGYTF. The CDR3 coding sequence is TGTGCCAGCAGTTCTTACAGGGACTATGGCTACACCTTC.

The V call is TRBV29-1, the J call TRBJ1-1; D is ambiguous. The germline V and J ends were trimmed by 8 bases and 4 bases, with 11 bases remaining between them. This CDR3 region has 11 residues. Germline V gene lookup returns CDR1 SQVTM and CDR2 ANQGSEA. CDR3 sequence reads: CSSRGGTEAFF. CDR3 in DNA: TGCAGCTCCCGGGGAGGCACTGAAGCTTTCTTT.

The chain combines TRBV5-1 with TRBJ1-1; D uncertain. The V end was cut by 4 bases, the J end by 5 bases, with 15 bases between. The CDR3 consists of 14 residues. The germline V gene has CDR1 SGHRS and CDR2 YFSETQ. The CDR3, as DNA: TGCGCCAGCAGCCCCCACGGGAAGGAGACTGAAGCTTTCTTT. Amino acid sequence: CASSPHGKETEAFF.

This chain joins TRBV27 and TRBJ1-4; the match to TRBD1 covers 8 bases. CDR3 length: 15 amino acids. V was clipped by 3 bases and J by 7 bases; unmatched bases: 7. Germline CDR1 is MNHEY and CDR2 is SMNVEV (reference sequence). CDR3 amino acids: CASSFYGTGVEKLFF. In nucleotides, the CDR3 is TGTGCCAGCAGTTTTTACGGGACAGGAGTTGAAAAACTGTTTTTT. The variable domain in full, completed from reference TRBV27 and TRBJ1-4, reads EAQVTQNPRYLITVTGKKLTVTCSQNMNHEYMSWYRQDPGLGLRQIYYSMNVEVTDKGDVPEGYKVSRKEKRNFPLILESPSPNQTSLYFCASSFYGTGVEKLFFGSGTQLSVL.

The chain has TRBV7-2 and TRBJ2-7; possibly TRBD2 for D (6 bases). Germline lookup yields CDR1 SGHTA and CDR2 FQGNSA. This CDR3 has 17 amino acids. Trimming took off 0 bases at V and 3 bases at J, with 18 bases between the two ends. The CDR3 DNA is TGTGCCAGCAGCTTAGCCCTCGGGGGAGTCGTGGTCTACGAGCAGTACTTC. It is translated as CASSLALGGVVVYEQYF.

V usage is TRBV11-2 and J usage is TRBJ2-7, with TRBD1 identical over 7 bases. Germline V gene lookup returns CDR1 SGHAT and CDR2 FQNNGV. There are 15 residues in the CDR3. V shed 2 bases and J 3 bases; nucleotides not matched to a gene: 7. CDR3 protein: CASSLHRDRYYEQYF. The CDR3, as DNA: TGTGCCAGCAGCTTACACCGGGACAGATACTACGAGCAGTACTTC.